This entry is about one T cell receptor (beta chain). The data were taken from a study of blood T cell repertoires in COVID-19. Turning to the study itself: Samples representing acute and convalescent COVID-19 were sourced from the United States, Italy and Spain. Sample material is recorded as cDNA or gDNA derived from T cells, B-cell-depleted T cells, or PBMCs.

The V gene end was trimmed by 5 bases and the J gene end by 2 bases; junction bases not matched to a gene: 14. CDR1 is SQVTM and CDR2 is ANQGSEA in the germline V gene. The CDR3 extends over 16 amino acids. Source study methods: Nucleated cell counts were estimated from reference gene primer amplification. Data came from immunoSEQ multiplex PCR; TCRdb stores just in-frame clones and leaves some out. V, J and clone size are those of that table, while D and trimming were read from the DNA. The sample yields some 220,000 clones, approximately 80% seen once. This chain joins TRBV29-1 and TRBJ2-5; 7 positions agree with TRBD2. Sequencing was performed on peripheral blood. This clonotype was obtained from a human donor in a cohort sampled during active COVID-19. CDR3 sequence reads: CSVLFMAGESQETQYF. The CDR3 DNA is TGCAGCGTTCTTTTTATGGCGGGAGAGTCTCAAGAGACCCAGTACTTC.